This T cell receptor (beta chain) was observed in a study of CD8 T cells in ankylosing spondylitis. Overall study findings and caveats: Blood from ankylosing spondylitis patients appeared to carry a characteristic eight-variant TCR beta motif. The authors found the disease-linked clones to be CD8+ and relatively rare in peripheral blood. Reportedly, disease-linked clones are significantly enriched in ankylosing spondylitis patients' matched synovial fluid.

Making the TCR beta libraries involved quantitative 5'-RACE with molecular barcodes. TCRdb analysed the 5' RACE reads with MiXCR anew, one entry per CDR3 protein. Of fewer than 150,000 distinct CDR3 sequences listed, 7% to 8% are singletons. This clonotype was seen repeatedly, ten times or more. Its antigen remains unknown. The V gene's germline CDR1 is DFQATT and CDR2 SNEGSKA (reference sequence). With 6 bases removed from V and 9 bases from J, the gap between germline ends came to 15 bases. The CDR3 runs 12 residues. Specimen: blood, either unsorted or a sorted T cell fraction (not recorded which). The chain carries TRBV20-1 and TRBJ2-1; a weak D match, TRBD1 (6 bases). The TCR originated in a female donor with ankylosing spondylitis or in good health (not recorded which). The CDR3 region is CSAATGPSEQFF. The CDR3 coding sequence is TGCAGTGCAGCGACAGGCCCCAGTGAGCAGTTCTTC.